A single sample gave rise to the 20 T cell receptor beta chains below, sequenced in a study of shared clonotypes between healthy human individuals (TCRdb year 2020). The method was the immunoSEQ multiplex PCR assay. TCRdb obtained this table from immuneACCESS and retained in-frame rearrangements with V and J assigned. These tables miss some clones; where compared with another copy, unresolved V genes account for less than half of the shortfall, and the remainder is unexplained. The table for this sample lists about 360,000 clones; more than 60% of them were counted only once. The ten largest clonotypes hold roughly 10% of the sample. The sequenced sample consisted of memory CD4+ T cells sorted from blood. Taken with the paper, the label for cell subset or site translates to: CD45RA-negative fraction. These receptors originate from a man aged 25-45 years in good health.

The V gene is TRBV6-1, the J gene TRBJ1-4; D perhaps matches TRBD1 (6 bases). V lost 3 bases and J 8 bases, leaving 13 bases between the germline ends. CDR3 length: 14 amino acids. CDR1 and CDR2 from the germline V gene are MNHNS and SASEGT. The CDR3 loop reads CASSDRGPFEKLFF. CDR3 nucleotides: TGTGCCAGCAGTGACAGGGGACCCTTCGAAAAACTGTTTTTT.

The V gene is TRBV5-1, the J gene TRBJ2-2; D tentatively fits TRBD1 or TRBD2 (5 bases each). The CDR3 totals 14 residues. Germline V gives CDR1 SGHRS, CDR2 YFSETQ. The V gene lost 3 bases and the J gene lost 5 bases, with 11 bases spanning the gap. CDR3 region: CASSWDQNTGELFF. The CDR3 region has the DNA TGCGCCAGCAGCTGGGACCAGAATACCGGGGAGCTGTTTTTT.

This clone was recorded only once. At the DNA level, this CDR3 is encoded by other sequences in the same sample as well. The V and J genes are TRBV7-9 and TRBJ1-4, with a possible D match to TRBD1 (5 bases). The CDR3 extends over 14 amino acids. Germline V gene lookup returns CDR1 SEHNR and CDR2 FQNEAQ (reference sequence). V was pared by 1 base and J by 2 bases, with 5 bases between. CDR3 sequence (DNA): TGTGCCAGCAGCTTAGGGGGGACTAATGAAAAACTGTTTTTT. Translated, it gives CASSLGGTNEKLFF. The full variable domain, completed using reference TRBV7-9 and TRBJ1-4, is DTGVSQNPRHKITKRGQNVTFRCDPISEHNRLYWYRQTLGQGPEFLTYFQNEAQLEKSRLLSDRFSAERPKGSFSTLEIQRTEQGDSAMYLCASSLGGTNEKLFFGSGTQLSVL.

This CDR3 reads CASSSPPNEKLFF. CDR3 DNA: TGTGCCAGCAGCTCCCCCCCCAATGAAAAACTGTTTTTT. This rearrangement joins TRBV11-2 to TRBJ1-4, with no clear D. Per the germline V gene, CDR1 is SGHAT and CDR2 is FQNNGV. Between the trimmed V and J ends, which lost 4 bases and 5 bases, there was a span of 8 bases. CDR3 size: 13 residues. The complete variable domain, with remaining parts taken from reference TRBV11-2 and TRBJ1-4, reads EAGVAQSPRYKIIEKRQSVAFWCNPISGHATLYWYQQILGQGPKLLIQFQNNGVVDDSQLPKDRFSAERLKGVDSTLKIQPAKLEDSAVYLCASSSPPNEKLFFGSGTQLSVL.

The J gene is TRBJ1-4, the V gene TRBV28; a possible D gene is TRBD1 (6 bases). Germline assignment: CDR1 MDHEN and CDR2 SYDVKM. CDR3 length equals 16 residues. The V end was cut by 3 bases, the J end by 6 bases, with 17 bases between. CDR3 region: CASSFWNGGADEKLFF. The CDR3 nucleotides read TGTGCCAGCAGTTTTTGGAACGGGGGCGCCGATGAAAAACTGTTTTTT.

This rearrangement joins TRBV11-3 to TRBJ2-5; tentatively, D is TRBD2 (6 bases). Between the trimmed V and J ends, which lost 5 bases and 5 bases, there was a span of 18 bases. CDR1 SGHNT and CDR2 YENEEA come from the germline V gene. This CDR3 region has 15 residues. The CDR3 DNA reads TGTGCCAGCAGCCTATCGGAGGGCGGGGCGGAGACCCAGTACTTC. It is translated as CASSLSEGGAETQYF.

V gene TRBV27 combines with J gene TRBJ2-1; D may be TRBD2 (6 bases). Germline lookup yields CDR1 MNHEY and CDR2 SMNVEV (reference sequence). Trimming cost V 6 bases and J 0 bases, with 15 bases left between them. The CDR3 is 16 residues long. The CDR3 reads CASSPIAESSYNEQFF. The CDR3 DNA reads as TGTGCCAGCAGCCCAATAGCGGAGAGCTCCTACAATGAGCAGTTCTTC.

This chain connects TRBV28 to TRBJ1-5; D uncertain. The germline V and J ends were trimmed by 3 bases and 7 bases, with 16 bases remaining between them. The length of the CDR3 is 15 residues. Germline CDR1 MDHEN, CDR2 SYDVKM. The CDR3 sequence is CASSFSQELWQPQHF. CDR3 nucleotide sequence: TGTGCCAGCAGTTTTTCCCAGGAGCTCTGGCAGCCCCAGCATTTT.

The rearrangement links TRBV28 to TRBJ2-7; 8 positions agree with TRBD1. This CDR3 comprises 13 residues. V trimming: 8 bases; J trimming: 4 bases; junction bases outside the gene matches: 7. Germline assignment: CDR1 MDHEN and CDR2 SYDVKM. Written as DNA, the CDR3 is TGTGCCAGCTACGACAGGGGATCGTACGAGCAGTACTTC. Encoded protein: CASYDRGSYEQYF.

The V call is TRBV9, the J call TRBJ2-3; the D is unclear. Trimming removed 2 bases from V and 2 bases from J, with 15 bases in between. Germline CDR1 reads SGDLS; CDR2 reads YYNGEE. This CDR3 comprises 16 residues. CDR3 sequence reads: CASSVEARTHTDTQYF. CDR3 nucleotides: TGTGCCAGCAGCGTCGAGGCCCGAACACACACAGATACGCAGTATTTT.

The J gene is TRBJ2-3, the V gene TRBV11-2; a possible D gene is TRBD1 (5 bases). Trimming took 5 bases from V and 4 from J, leaving 10 bases between them. The CDR3 is 13 residues long. Germline lookup yields CDR1 SGHAT and CDR2 FQNNGV. The CDR3 sequence is CASSIGVSDTQYF. The CDR3 DNA follows: TGTGCCAGCAGCATAGGGGTTTCAGATACGCAGTATTTT.

On this clone: The same CDR3 arises from other DNA sequences in this sample as well. The DNA of the CDR3 is TGTGCCAGTAGTATTAGACAGGGCTTCGAGCAGTACTTC. Encoded protein: CASSIRQGFEQYF. V gene TRBV19 combines with J gene TRBJ2-7; TRBD1 matches 7 bases. Germline loops: CDR1 LNHDA, CDR2 SQIVND (reference sequence). V gave up 3 bases and J gave up 6 bases; unmatched junction bases: 5. This CDR3 is built from 13 residues.

This clone has more than one count but fewer than ten. Other DNA sequences in the same sample also yield this CDR3. The chain employs TRBV5-4 and TRBJ2-1; TRBD1 matches 10 bases. V was pared by 4 bases and J by 4 bases, with 5 bases of the junction left unmatched. This CDR3 comprises 15 residues. The V gene's germline CDR1 is SGHNT and CDR2 YYREEE (reference sequence). This CDR3 reads CASSTRDRGYNEQFF. DNA of the CDR3: TGTGCCAGCAGCACCCGGGACAGGGGTTACAATGAGCAGTTCTTC.

The V call is TRBV28, the J call TRBJ2-1, with 7 bases matching TRBD2. Germline CDR1 is MDHEN and CDR2 is SYDVKM. This CDR3 has 14 amino acids. The J segment lost 4 bases and the V segment lost 7 bases, leaving 7 bases of the junction unmatched. The CDR3 bases are TGTGCCAGCATGACTCGGGGAGGGTACAATGAGCAGTTCTTC. Amino acid sequence: CASMTRGGYNEQFF. Full variable domain (rest looked up from reference TRBV28 and TRBJ2-1): DVKVTQSSRYLVKRTGEKVFLECVQDMDHENMFWYRQDPGLGLRLIYFSYDVKMKEKGDIPEGYSVSREKKERFSLILESASTNQTSMYLCASMTRGGYNEQFFGPGTRLTVL.

This clone is a singleton in its sample. The chain is built from TRBV7-8 and TRBJ1-1; no reliable D call. The germline CDR1 and CDR2 sequences are SGHVS and FQNEAQ. V was cut by 1 base and J by 6 bases, with 12 bases left in between. This CDR3 has 14 residues. This CDR3 is CASSLVAAGAEAFF. The CDR3, as DNA: TGTGCCAGCAGCTTAGTCGCGGCGGGAGCTGAAGCTTTCTTT.

The chain carries TRBV6-5 and TRBJ2-5; D is perhaps TRBD1 (6 bases). Trimming removed 11 bases from V and 2 bases from J, with 15 bases in between. From germline, CDR1 is MNHEY and CDR2 SVGAGI. The CDR3 is 13 residues long. The CDR3 DNA is TGTGCCCGGACAGTCCTTGATCAAGAGACCCAGTACTTC. Its protein is CARTVLDQETQYF.

A word on this clone: This sample includes further DNA sequences coding for the same CDR3. The chain couples TRBV28 to TRBJ1-5, with 7 positions matching TRBD1. The CDR3 has 15 residues. The V segment lost 6 bases and the J segment 4 bases; nucleotides outside the gene matches: 9. Per germline, CDR1 MDHEN and CDR2 SYDVKM. The CDR3 is CASSSPGQLNQPQHF. The CDR3 DNA sequence: TGTGCCAGCAGCTCCCCGGGACAGCTTAATCAGCCCCAGCATTTT.

The V gene is TRBV5-1, the J gene TRBJ1-1; no reliable D call. The CDR3 contains 13 residues. Per germline, CDR1 SGHRS and CDR2 YFSETQ. V lost 6 bases and J 0 bases, leaving 9 bases between the germline ends. CDR3 DNA: TGCGCCAGCAAGGCCGACGTGAACACTGAAGCTTTCTTT. Translating it yields CASKADVNTEAFF.

The chain links TRBV5-4 to TRBJ2-5; D call uncertain. The CDR3 covers 14 residues. Trimming removed 0 bases at V and 2 bases at J, with 8 bases between. CDR1 and CDR2 from the germline V gene are SGHNT and YYREEE (reference sequence). The CDR3 nucleotides are TGTGCCAGCAGCTTGGTAGGAGAACAAGAGACCCAGTACTTC. Its translation is CASSLVGEQETQYF.

This chain connects TRBV10-2 to TRBJ2-7; 12 bases map to TRBD2. With V trimmed by 4 bases and J by 1 base, 2 bases remained unmatched. The CDR3 runs to 15 residues. Germline CDR1 is WSHSY and CDR2 is SAAADI. The CDR3 DNA follows: TGCGCCAGCAGTGGGGGACTAGCGGGTTCCTACGAGCAGTACTTC. It specifies CASSGGLAGSYEQYF.